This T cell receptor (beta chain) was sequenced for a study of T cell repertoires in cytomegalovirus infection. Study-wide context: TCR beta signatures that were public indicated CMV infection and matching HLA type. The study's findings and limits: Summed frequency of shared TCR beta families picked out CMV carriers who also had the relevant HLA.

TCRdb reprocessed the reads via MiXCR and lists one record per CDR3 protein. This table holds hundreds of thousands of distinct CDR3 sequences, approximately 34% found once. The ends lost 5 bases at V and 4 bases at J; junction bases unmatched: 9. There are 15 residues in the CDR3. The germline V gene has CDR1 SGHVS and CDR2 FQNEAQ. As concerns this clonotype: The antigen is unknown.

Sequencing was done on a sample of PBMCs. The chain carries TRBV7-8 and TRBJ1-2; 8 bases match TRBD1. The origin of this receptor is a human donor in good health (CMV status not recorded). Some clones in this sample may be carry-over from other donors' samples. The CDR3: CASSLRRQGLYGYTF. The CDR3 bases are TGTGCCAGCAGCCTGAGAAGACAGGGGCTCTATGGCTACACCTTC.